This T cell receptor (beta chain) was sequenced during a study of T cell clonotyping in hematopoietic cell transplantation. CDR1 is LGHNA, CDR2 YSLEER, per germline. V lost 1 base and J lost 5, with 11 bases in between. The CDR3 runs to 15 residues. Generated by immunoSEQ multiplex PCR, the TCRdb table keeps only in-frame clones and is missing some. The sample carries several thousand clones, around three quarters recorded once. This TCR was sampled from a male patient aged 55 to 70 who had an allogeneic stem cell transplant, so the T cells may come from the graft donor. Some clones in this sample may be carry-over from other donors' samples. This material consisted of PBMCs, taken 100 days after allogeneic stem cell transplant. The chain carries TRBV4-3 and TRBJ1-4; D unresolved. The DNA for the CDR3 is TGCGCCAGCAGCCAAGGAGCGGGTCTAAATGAAAAACTGTTTTTT. It encodes CASSQGAGLNEKLFF.